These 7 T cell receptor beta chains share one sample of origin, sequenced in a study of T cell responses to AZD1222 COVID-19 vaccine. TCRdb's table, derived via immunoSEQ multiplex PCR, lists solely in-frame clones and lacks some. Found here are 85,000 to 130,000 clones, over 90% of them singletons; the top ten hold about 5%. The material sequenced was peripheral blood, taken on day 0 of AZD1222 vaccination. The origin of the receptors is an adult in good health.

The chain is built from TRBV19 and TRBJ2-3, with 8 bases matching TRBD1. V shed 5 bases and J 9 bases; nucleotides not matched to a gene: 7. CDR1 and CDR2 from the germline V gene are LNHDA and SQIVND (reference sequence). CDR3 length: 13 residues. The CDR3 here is CASSGVDRETQYF. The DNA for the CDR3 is TGTGCCAGTAGTGGCGTGGACAGGGAAACGCAGTATTTT.

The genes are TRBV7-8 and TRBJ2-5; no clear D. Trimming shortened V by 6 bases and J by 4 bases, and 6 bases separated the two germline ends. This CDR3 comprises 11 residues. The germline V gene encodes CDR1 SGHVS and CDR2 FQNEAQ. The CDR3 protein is CASRDVETQYF. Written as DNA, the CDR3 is TGTGCCAGCAGGGATGTAGAGACCCAGTACTTC.

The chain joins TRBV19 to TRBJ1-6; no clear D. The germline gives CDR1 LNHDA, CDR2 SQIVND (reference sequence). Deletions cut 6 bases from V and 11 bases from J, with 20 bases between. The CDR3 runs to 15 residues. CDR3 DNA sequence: TGTGCCAGTAGCCCCAACTTAGGTTCCGCGGCACCCCTCCACTTT. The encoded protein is CASSPNLGSAAPLHF.

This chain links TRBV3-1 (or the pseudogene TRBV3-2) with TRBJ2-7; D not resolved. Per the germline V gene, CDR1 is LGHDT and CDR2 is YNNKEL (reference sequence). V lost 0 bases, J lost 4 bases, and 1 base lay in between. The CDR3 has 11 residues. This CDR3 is CASSQEYEQYF. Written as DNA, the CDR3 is TGTGCCAGCAGCCAAGAATACGAGCAGTACTTC.

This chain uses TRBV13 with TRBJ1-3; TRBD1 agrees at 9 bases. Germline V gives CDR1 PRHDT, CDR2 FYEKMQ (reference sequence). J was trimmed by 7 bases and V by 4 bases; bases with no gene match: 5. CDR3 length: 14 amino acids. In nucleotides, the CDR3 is TGTGCCAGCAGCTCTGGACAGGGGTGGAACACCATATATTTT. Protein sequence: CASSSGQGWNTIYF.

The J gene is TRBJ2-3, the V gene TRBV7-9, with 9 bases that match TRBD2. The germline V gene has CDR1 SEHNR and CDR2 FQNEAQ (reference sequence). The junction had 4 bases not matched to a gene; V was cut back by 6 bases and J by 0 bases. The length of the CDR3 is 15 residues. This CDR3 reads CASRATSGSTDTQYF. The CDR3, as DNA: TGTGCCAGCAGGGCGACTAGCGGCAGCACAGATACGCAGTATTTT.

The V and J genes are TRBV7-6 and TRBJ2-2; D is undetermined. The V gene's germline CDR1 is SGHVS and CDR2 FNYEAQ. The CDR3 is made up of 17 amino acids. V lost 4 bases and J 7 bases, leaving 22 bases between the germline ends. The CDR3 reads CASSSPPGDPSSGELFF. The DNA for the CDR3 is TGTGCCAGCAGCTCACCACCCGGCGACCCTTCTAGCGGGGAGCTGTTTTTT. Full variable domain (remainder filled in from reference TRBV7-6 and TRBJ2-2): GAGVSQSPRYKVTKRGQDVALRCDPISGHVSLYWYRQALGQGPEFLTYFNYEAQQDKSGLPNDRFSAERPEGSISTLTIQRTEQRDSAMYRCASSSPPGDPSSGELFFGEGSRLTVL.